The 32 T cell receptor beta chains below come from one sample, sequenced in a study of cytomegalovirus exposure and HLA in healthy donors. With 60 Vbeta and 13 Jbeta primers, the PCR was carried out. TCRdb keeps only in-frame clones here, not all; method: immunoSEQ multiplex PCR. The sample has under 200,000 clones; roughly 87% are singletons. Sequencing was done on a sample of PBMCs. All receptors come from a woman aged 50 to 60 in good health and CMV-seronegative.

The V gene is TRBV7-8, the J gene TRBJ2-6, with D uncertain. Trimming took off 5 bases at V and 0 bases at J, with 5 bases between the two ends. Germline V gene sequence: CDR1 SGHVS, CDR2 FQNEAQ. The CDR3 extends over 14 amino acids. This CDR3 reads CASSPVSGANVLTF. CDR3 DNA sequence: TGTGCCAGCAGCCCGGTCTCTGGGGCCAACGTCCTGACTTTC.

The genes are TRBV4-1 and TRBJ2-5; 8 bases are a match to TRBD1. The CDR3 length is 15 residues. Germline V gives CDR1 MGHRA, CDR2 YSYEKL. V trimming: 8 bases; J trimming: 5 bases; junction bases outside the gene matches: 13. This CDR3 is CASRTGRGQRETQYF. Here the CDR3 DNA reads TGCGCCAGCCGGACCGGCAGGGGGCAAAGGGAGACCCAGTACTTC.

V and J are TRBV9 and TRBJ2-7; 8 positions agree with TRBD1. The trim removed 0 bases at V and 3 bases at J, leaving 8 bases unmatched. The CDR3 sequence is 16 residues long. CDR1 and CDR2 (germline): SGDLS, YYNGEE. The CDR3 DNA reads TGTGCCAGCAGCGTAGATCCGGGACAGGTGCTCTACGAGCAGTACTTC. Translated: CASSVDPGQVLYEQYF.

The J gene is TRBJ2-3, the V gene TRBV5-1; the match to TRBD2 covers 10 bases. With 0 bases clipped from V and 5 bases from J, the junction kept 9 bases outside the gene matches. From germline, CDR1 is SGHRS and CDR2 YFSETQ. This CDR3 has 17 amino acids. CDR3 sequence (DNA): TGCGCCAGCAGCTTGGATCGGCTAGCGGGAGTTTTAGATACGCAGTATTTT. It specifies CASSLDRLAGVLDTQYF. Supplemented by reference TRBV5-1 and TRBJ2-3, the full variable domain reads KAGVTQTPRYLIKTRGQQVTLSCSPISGHRSVSWYQQTPGQGLQFLFEYFSETQRNKGNFPGRFSGRQFSNSRSEMNVSTLELGDSALYLCASSLDRLAGVLDTQYFGPGTRLTVL.

The chain joins TRBV9 to TRBJ1-3; TRBD1 matches at 7 bases. The V segment lost 6 bases and the J segment 2 bases; nucleotides outside the gene matches: 5. This CDR3 spans 14 amino acids. Germline loops: CDR1 SGDLS, CDR2 YYNGEE. The DNA of the CDR3 is TGTGCCAGCAAGGCGGGGACAGCTGGAAACACCATATATTTT. Translated: CASKAGTAGNTIYF.

V and J are TRBV7-9 and TRBJ2-7; D is possibly TRBD2 (5 bases). V was trimmed by 6 bases and J by 2 bases, leaving 20 bases between them. The CDR3 has 16 residues. Germline V gene lookup returns CDR1 SEHNR and CDR2 FQNEAQ (reference sequence). The CDR3 is CASRPLASGVPYEQYF. For the CDR3, the DNA is TGTGCCAGCAGACCCCTAGCTTCCGGGGTTCCCTACGAGCAGTACTTC.

V usage is TRBV4-3 and J usage is TRBJ1-3; TRBD1 matches 9 bases. This CDR3 spans 15 amino acids. Germline assignment: CDR1 LGHNA and CDR2 YSLEER. After removal of 0 bases from V and 4 bases from J, the junction contained 1 base not matched to a gene. This CDR3 is CASSQDGQGGNTIYF. CDR3 sequence (DNA): TGCGCCAGCAGCCAAGACGGACAGGGGGGAAACACCATATATTTT.

This clone was observed a single time. The chain has TRBV5-1 and TRBJ1-4; 7 positions agree with TRBD1. The CDR3 is 14 residues long. Per the germline V gene, CDR1 is SGHRS and CDR2 is YFSETQ. V lost 0 bases and J lost 7; bases outside the gene matches: 3. The CDR3 is CASSLGQGREKLFF. The CDR3 coding sequence is TGCGCCAGCAGCTTGGGACAGGGCCGTGAAAAACTGTTTTTT.

The rearrangement links TRBV7-3 to TRBJ2-3, with 11 bases matching TRBD2. There are 14 residues in the CDR3. Germline CDR1 is SGHTA and CDR2 is FQGTGA. J was trimmed by 7 bases and V by 5 bases; bases with no gene match: 5. The CDR3 region is CASSPGTSGNTQYF. The CDR3 DNA is TGTGCCAGCAGCCCCGGGACTAGCGGTAATACGCAGTATTTT.

In regard to this clone: The same CDR3 also results from other DNA sequences found in this sample. The rearrangement links TRBV28 to TRBJ2-7, with D unclear. Germline V gives CDR1 MDHEN, CDR2 SYDVKM. The CDR3 has 12 amino acids. Trimming removed 1 base from V and 3 bases from J, with 4 bases in between. The CDR3 DNA follows: TGTGCCAGCAGTTTATCGGGCTACGAGCAGTACTTC. Translated, it gives CASSLSGYEQYF.

The V gene is TRBV27, the J gene TRBJ2-3; D may be TRBD2 (5 bases). The V and J ends lost 1 base and 3 bases respectively, with 8 bases between them. The CDR3 has 14 residues. Germline CDR1 and CDR2: MNHEY and SMNVEV (reference sequence). The CDR3 nucleotides are TGTGCCAGCAGTTTATGGTCGGGGACAGATACGCAGTATTTT. Protein: CASSLWSGTDTQYF.

This sequence joins TRBV30 and TRBJ1-2; D unresolved. This CDR3 has 13 amino acids. Germline CDR1 and CDR2: GTSNPN and SVGIG (reference sequence). V was clipped by 3 bases and J by 0 bases, with 8 bases between them. The CDR3 spells CAWRRGANYGYTF. CDR3 sequence (DNA): TGTGCCTGGAGACGGGGTGCTAACTATGGCTACACCTTC.

This sequence joins TRBV14 and TRBJ2-3, with 8 bases that match TRBD2. The CDR3 spans 16 residues. CDR1 is SGHDN, CDR2 FVKESK, per germline. V shed 4 bases and J 2 bases; nucleotides not matched to a gene: 8. In nucleotides, the CDR3 is TGTGCCAGCAGCCTCCGAGGGGGACTAGTCACAGATACGCAGTATTTT. This encodes CASSLRGGLVTDTQYF.

This sequence joins TRBV4-1 and TRBJ2-6; D is undetermined. Germline-derived CDR1 and CDR2 are MGHRA and YSYEKL. Trimming removed 0 bases at V and 0 bases at J, with 9 bases between. The CDR3 covers 17 residues. CDR3 in amino acids: CASSQEGAFSGANVLTF. CDR3 DNA sequence: TGCGCCAGCAGCCAAGAAGGAGCCTTCTCTGGGGCCAACGTCCTGACTTTC.

The chain couples TRBV10-2 to TRBJ2-7; 7 bases align to TRBD2. Trimming cost V 6 bases and J 6 bases; bases outside gene matches: 5. Per germline, CDR1 WSHSY and CDR2 SAAADI. The CDR3 has 12 residues. For the CDR3, the DNA is TGCGCCAGCAGGCAACTAGCGACCGAGCAGTACTTC. It specifies CASRQLATEQYF.

V usage is TRBV28 and J usage is TRBJ1-1, with a weak D call TRBD1 (6 bases). V gave up 8 bases and J gave up 3 bases, with 28 bases separating them. Germline V gene data show CDR1 as MDHEN and CDR2 as SYDVKM. The CDR3 runs to 18 residues. The CDR3, as DNA: TGTGCCAGCGACTCGAGCCTTCAGGGGTTGTTGGAAGACACTGAAGCTTTCTTT. It translates to CASDSSLQGLLEDTEAFF.

As concerns this clone: At one of its ends the junction is not consistent with the germline gene, which may arise from a read error. The chain links TRBV7-7 to TRBJ2-5; 9 bases fit TRBD1. CDR1 and CDR2 from the germline V gene are SSHAT and FNYEAQ (reference sequence). This CDR3 contains 14 residues. CDR3 coding DNA: TGTGCTAGCAGCCCGAACAGGGGGCAGGAGACCCAGTACTTC. Amino acids: CASSPNRGQETQYF.

In DNA, the CDR3 is TGTGCCATGCAGCGGGAAAGCTCCTACGAGCAGTACTTC. Translated: CAMQRESSYEQYF. The rearrangement uses TRBV7-9 and TRBJ2-7, with 7 bases aligning to TRBD2. CDR3 length: 13 amino acids. Germline V lookup: CDR1 SEHNR, CDR2 FQNEAQ (reference sequence). Unmatched junction bases numbered 6, after V lost 10 bases and J lost 0 bases.

The chain uses TRBV5-1 and TRBJ1-1, with 8 positions matching TRBD1. J was trimmed by 3 bases and V by 3 bases; bases with no gene match: 4. The germline gives CDR1 SGHRS, CDR2 YFSETQ. The CDR3 has 14 residues. CDR3: CASSWTGMDTEAFF. Written as DNA, the CDR3 is TGCGCCAGCAGCTGGACAGGGATGGACACTGAAGCTTTCTTT.

The chain links TRBV10-3 to TRBJ2-1, with 11 bases that match TRBD2. Germline trimming cut 0 bases from V and 5 bases from J; bases unmatched to any gene: 0. CDR3 length: 15 residues. Germline CDR1 ENHRY, CDR2 SYGVKD. CDR3: CAISESTSGNNEQFF. The CDR3 nucleotides read TGTGCCATCAGTGAGTCGACTAGCGGGAACAATGAGCAGTTCTTC.

The chain's CDR3 is CASSTGDHTEAFF. CDR3 coding DNA: TGTGCCAGCAGTACAGGGGACCACACTGAAGCTTTCTTT. The V call is TRBV7-3, the J call TRBJ1-1, with 7 bases lining up with TRBD1. CDR3 length: 13 residues. CDR1 is SGHTA and CDR2 is FQGTGA in the germline V gene. J lost 3 bases, V lost 6 bases, and 4 bases had no gene match.

The chain combines TRBV5-4 with TRBJ2-4, with 7 nucleotides matching TRBD1. The CDR3 loop spans 15 amino acids. Losses at the gene ends were 2 bases for V and 6 bases for J; bases not matched to a gene: 8. Germline V lookup: CDR1 SGHNT, CDR2 YYREEE (reference sequence). CDR3 coding DNA: TGTGCCAGCAGCTTACAAAGGACAGGCGGAAACATTCAGTACTTC. Its protein product is CASSLQRTGGNIQYF.

V usage is TRBV15 and J usage is TRBJ1-2; possibly TRBD1 for D (6 bases). The CDR3 has 15 residues. Germline lookup yields CDR1 LNHNV and CDR2 YYDKDF (reference sequence). V lost 3 bases and J 7 bases, leaving 18 bases between the germline ends. DNA of the CDR3: TGTGCCACCAGCAGGGGGGACATGGACGAGGGTGGCTACACCTTC. As protein: CATSRGDMDEGGYTF.

Of note for this clone: A read error may produce the germline difference seen at one junction end. The identical CDR3 is also encoded by other nucleotide sequences in the sample. The chain joins TRBV28 to TRBJ1-4, with 7 bases that match TRBD1. The CDR3 covers 15 residues. The germline V gene has CDR1 MDHEN and CDR2 SYDVKM. CDR3 DNA sequence: TGCGCCAGCAGTTCAACAGGGGAGGCTAATGAAAAACTGTTTTTT. Protein: CASSSTGEANEKLFF.

The rearrangement links TRBV11-2 to TRBJ2-7, with 9 bases identical to TRBD2. The CDR3 covers 15 residues. Germline-derived CDR1 and CDR2 are SGHAT and FQNNGV. With 0 bases clipped from V and 2 bases from J, the junction kept 2 bases outside the gene matches. DNA for the CDR3: TGTGCCAGCAGCTTAGAAGCGGGGGGCCCCTACGAGCAGTACTTC. Its translation is CASSLEAGGPYEQYF.

The chain links TRBV28 to TRBJ1-1, with D possibly matching TRBD1 (5 bases). This CDR3 is built from 17 residues. Trimming took 3 bases from V and 5 from J, leaving 22 bases between them. Per the germline V gene, CDR1 is MDHEN and CDR2 is SYDVKM. DNA for the CDR3: TGTGCCAGCAGTTTCCCCCGGGACTCAAGGGAGGGGACTGAAGCTTTCTTT. It is translated as CASSFPRDSREGTEAFF.

CDR3 DNA sequence: TGTGCCAGTAGCATGACAGGGATCACCTATAATTCACCCCTCCACTTT. Encoded protein: CASSMTGITYNSPLHF. The rearrangement joins TRBV19 to TRBJ1-6; the match to TRBD1 covers 7 bases. Germline-derived CDR1 and CDR2 are LNHDA and SQIVND (reference sequence). The V and J ends lost 6 bases and 2 bases, in that order; junction bases with no gene match: 7. This CDR3 spans 16 amino acids. The full variable domain, rest sourced from reference TRBV19 and TRBJ1-6, is DGGITQSPKYLFRKEGQNVTLSCEQNLNHDAMYWYRQDPGQGLRLIYYSQIVNDFQKGDIAEGYSVSREKKESFPLTVTSAQKNPTAFYLCASSMTGITYNSPLHFGNGTRLTVT.

This clone was observed a handful of times. This chain uses TRBV7-9 with TRBJ1-3; D call uncertain. Per germline, CDR1 SEHNR and CDR2 FQNEAQ (reference sequence). CDR3 length: 14 amino acids. Trimming pared 1 base from V and 2 bases from J, leaving 6 bases between. The DNA for the CDR3 is TGTGCCAGCAGCTTAGTAGCAACTGGAAACACCATATATTTT. The encoded protein is CASSLVATGNTIYF.

V gene TRBV28 combines with J gene TRBJ2-7; D is unclear. Between the trimmed V and J ends, which lost 2 bases and 3 bases, there was a span of 11 bases. The CDR3 runs to 14 residues. CDR1 is MDHEN, CDR2 SYDVKM, per germline. The CDR3 loop is CASSLMGPNYEQYF. The CDR3 region has the DNA TGTGCCAGCAGTTTAATGGGCCCCAACTACGAGCAGTACTTC.

V is TRBV5-1 and J is TRBJ2-7; D remains ambiguous. Trimming pared 0 bases from V and 1 base from J, leaving 5 bases between. Per the germline V gene, CDR1 is SGHRS and CDR2 is YFSETQ. The CDR3 length is 13 residues. This chain's CDR3 is CASSLAPSYEQYF. In DNA, the CDR3 is TGCGCCAGCAGCTTGGCTCCTTCCTACGAGCAGTACTTC.

This clone appeared a few times. The chain couples TRBV5-1 to TRBJ2-1; 11 nucleotides match TRBD2. V lost 6 bases to trimming and J lost 5 bases; unmatched junction nucleotides: 7. The CDR3 loop spans 15 amino acids. The germline gives CDR1 SGHRS, CDR2 YFSETQ. The CDR3 region has the DNA TGCGCCAGCACCCGACGACTAGCGGGAAACAATGAGCAGTTCTTC. It specifies CASTRRLAGNNEQFF.

The chain employs TRBV19 and TRBJ1-5; 9 nucleotides agree with TRBD1. Germline trimming cut 6 bases from V and 4 bases from J; bases unmatched to any gene: 10. The CDR3 covers 16 residues. Germline lookup yields CDR1 LNHDA and CDR2 SQIVND (reference sequence). The CDR3 coding sequence is TGTGCCAGTAGCCCGCGAGGGACAGGGTTTAATCAGCCCCAGCATTTT. Its translation is CASSPRGTGFNQPQHF.